What follows describes a single T cell receptor beta chain. The sample comes from a study of shared clonotypes between healthy human individuals. The CDR3 is 14 amino acids. The V end lost 4 bases, the J end lost 0 bases, and 8 bases lay between the germline ends. The germline CDR1 and CDR2 sequences are SGDLS and YYNGEE. This table comes from immunoSEQ multiplex PCR, and its TCRdb copy is limited to in-frame clones, with some not included. The sample includes roughly 2,500,000 clones, under 95% of them seen just once. The TCR sequence derives from a man between 18 and 35 years old in good health. Some clones in this sample may be carry-over from other donors' samples. Sample: naive CD4+ T cells from PBMCs. The subset is: CD45RA+ positively selected. This chain uses TRBV9 with TRBJ2-1; no clear D gene. The CDR3 is CASSRANSYNEQFF. DNA of the CDR3: TGTGCCAGCAGCCGGGCTAACTCCTACAATGAGCAGTTCTTC.